The source of this TCR beta chain is a study of cytomegalovirus exposure and HLA in healthy donors. General study findings and limits: Some V segments, TRBV6-2 and TRBV6-3 among them, were indistinguishable and were therefore excluded. Diagnosis of cytomegalovirus status made by the classifier reportedly showed high specificity and sensitivity.

The donors gave bone marrow, and they were healthy. PCR involved 60 Vbeta and 13 Jbeta primers. Measured with immunoSEQ multiplex PCR; TCRdb has only the in-frame clones, and not every one. The sample lists roughly 56,000 clones; over 75% were seen once. In the case of this clone: Its antigen is undetermined.

CDR3 length: 15 amino acids. V lost 4 bases, J lost 4 bases, and 9 bases stayed unmatched. CDR1 and CDR2 from the germline V gene are MGHRA and YSYEKL. This chain joins TRBV4-1 and TRBJ2-7; TRBD1 agrees at 8 bases. The sequenced sample consisted of PBMCs. This clonotype originated in a man aged 18 to 35 in good health and CMV-seronegative. DNA for the CDR3: TGCGCCAGCAGCCCCATCGGGACAGGAGATTACGAGCAGTACTTC. Its translation is CASSPIGTGDYEQYF.